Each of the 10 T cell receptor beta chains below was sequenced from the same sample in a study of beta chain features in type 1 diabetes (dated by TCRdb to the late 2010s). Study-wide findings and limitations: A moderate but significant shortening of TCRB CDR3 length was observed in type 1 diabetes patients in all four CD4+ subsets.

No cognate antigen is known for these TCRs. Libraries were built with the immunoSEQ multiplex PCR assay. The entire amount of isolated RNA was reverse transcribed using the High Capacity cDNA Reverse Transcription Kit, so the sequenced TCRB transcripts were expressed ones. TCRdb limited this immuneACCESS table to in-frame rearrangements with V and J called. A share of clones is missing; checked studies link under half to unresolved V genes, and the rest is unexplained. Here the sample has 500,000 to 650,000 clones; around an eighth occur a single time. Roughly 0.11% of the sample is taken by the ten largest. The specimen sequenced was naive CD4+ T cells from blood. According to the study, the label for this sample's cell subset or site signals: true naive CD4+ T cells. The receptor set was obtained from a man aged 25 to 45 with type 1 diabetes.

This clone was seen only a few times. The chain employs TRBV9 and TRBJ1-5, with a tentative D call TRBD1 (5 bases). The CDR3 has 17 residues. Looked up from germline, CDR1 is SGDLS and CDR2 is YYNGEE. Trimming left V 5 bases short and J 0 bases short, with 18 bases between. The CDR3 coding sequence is TGTGCCAGCAGTGAGGGGCCGAGGGTCTATAGCAATCAGCCCCAGCATTTT. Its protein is CASSEGPRVYSNQPQHF.

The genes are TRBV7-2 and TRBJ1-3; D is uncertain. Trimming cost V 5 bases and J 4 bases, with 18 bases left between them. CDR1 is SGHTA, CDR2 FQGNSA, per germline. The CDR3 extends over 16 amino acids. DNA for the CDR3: TGTGCCAGCAGCCGTCTAGCGTGGGAGGCAGGAAACACCATATATTTT. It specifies CASSRLAWEAGNTIYF.

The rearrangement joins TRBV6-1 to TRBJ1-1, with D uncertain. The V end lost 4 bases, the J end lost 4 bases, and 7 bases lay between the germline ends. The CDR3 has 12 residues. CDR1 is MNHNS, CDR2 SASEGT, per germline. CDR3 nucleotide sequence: TGTGCCAGCAGTGGTCAGTCCACTGAAGCTTTCTTT. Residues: CASSGQSTEAFF.

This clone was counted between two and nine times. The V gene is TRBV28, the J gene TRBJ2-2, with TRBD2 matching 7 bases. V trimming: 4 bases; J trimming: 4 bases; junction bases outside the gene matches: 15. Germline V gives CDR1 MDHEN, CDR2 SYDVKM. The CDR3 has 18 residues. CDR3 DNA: TGTGCCAGCAGTTCCCGGCCGAGACTAGCAAGCCTCACCGGGGAGCTGTTTTTT. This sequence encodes CASSSRPRLASLTGELFF. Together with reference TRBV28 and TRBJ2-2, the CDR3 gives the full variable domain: DVKVTQSSRYLVKRTGEKVFLECVQDMDHENMFWYRQDPGLGLRLIYFSYDVKMKEKGDIPEGYSVSREKKERFSLILESASTNQTSMYLCASSSRPRLASLTGELFFGEGSRLTVL.

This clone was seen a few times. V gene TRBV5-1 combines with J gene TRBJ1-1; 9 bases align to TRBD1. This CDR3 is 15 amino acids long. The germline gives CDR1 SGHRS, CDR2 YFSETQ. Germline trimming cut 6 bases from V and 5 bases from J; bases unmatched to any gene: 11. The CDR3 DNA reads TGCGCCAGCACGGGGTACGGGACAGGGAATACTGAAGCTTTCTTT. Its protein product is CASTGYGTGNTEAFF.

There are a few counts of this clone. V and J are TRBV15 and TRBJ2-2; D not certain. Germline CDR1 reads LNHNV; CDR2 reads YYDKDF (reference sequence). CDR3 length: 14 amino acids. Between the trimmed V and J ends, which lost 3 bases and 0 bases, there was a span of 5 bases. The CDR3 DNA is TGTGCCACCAGCAGCGCCCCGAACACCGGGGAGCTGTTTTTT. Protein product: CATSSAPNTGELFF.

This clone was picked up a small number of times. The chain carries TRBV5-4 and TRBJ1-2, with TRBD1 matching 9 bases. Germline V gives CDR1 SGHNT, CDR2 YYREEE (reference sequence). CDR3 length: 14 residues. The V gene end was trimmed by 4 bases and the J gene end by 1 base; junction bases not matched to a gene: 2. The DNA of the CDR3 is TGTGCCAGCAGCCAGGGACAGGGTAACTATGGCTACACCTTC. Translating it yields CASSQGQGNYGYTF. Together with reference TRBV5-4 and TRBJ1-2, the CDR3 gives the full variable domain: ETGVTQSPTHLIKTRGQQVTLRCSSQSGHNTVSWYQQALGQGPQFIFQYYREEENGRGNFPPRFSGLQFPNYSSELNVNALELDDSALYLCASSQGQGNYGYTFGSGTRLTVV.

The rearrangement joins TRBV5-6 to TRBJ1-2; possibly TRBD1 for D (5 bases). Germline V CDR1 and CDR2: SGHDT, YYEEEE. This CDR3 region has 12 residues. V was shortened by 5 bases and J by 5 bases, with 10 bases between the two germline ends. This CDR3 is CASRSQGYGYTF. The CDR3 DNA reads TGTGCCAGCAGGTCTCAGGGATATGGCTACACCTTC.

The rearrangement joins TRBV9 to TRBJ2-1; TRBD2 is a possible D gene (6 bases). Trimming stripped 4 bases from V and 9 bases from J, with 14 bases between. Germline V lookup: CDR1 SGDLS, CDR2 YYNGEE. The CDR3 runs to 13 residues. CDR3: CASSPRLDGEQFF. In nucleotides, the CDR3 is TGTGCCAGCAGCCCTCGACTAGACGGTGAGCAGTTCTTC.

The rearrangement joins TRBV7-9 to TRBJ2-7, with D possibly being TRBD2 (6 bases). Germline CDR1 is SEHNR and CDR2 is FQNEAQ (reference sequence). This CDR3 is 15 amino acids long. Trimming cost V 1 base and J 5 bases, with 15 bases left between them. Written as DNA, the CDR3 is TGTGCCAGCAGCTTAGGCCCGGGACTGAGAAACGAGCAGTACTTC. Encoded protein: CASSLGPGLRNEQYF.